One sample yielded the 2 T cell receptor beta chains listed below, sequenced in a study of shared clonotypes between healthy human individuals. Naive CD8 cells lacked CD45RO and underwent positive selection for CCR7, leaving out terminally differentiated effector memory CD45RA+ cells. Here immunoSEQ multiplex PCR was the method, and the copy in TCRdb shows in-frame clones only, minus some. The profile covers just over 2,000,000 clones, with about 95% appearing a single time and around 1.1% taken by the ten largest. Sequences were obtained from naive CD8+ T cells sorted from blood. Receptors were obtained from a young man in good health.

V and J are TRBV27 and TRBJ2-5; D unclear. Germline values: CDR1 MNHEY, CDR2 SMNVEV (reference sequence). The CDR3 contains 15 residues. Trimming took 5 bases from V and 1 from J, leaving 14 bases between them. CDR3 sequence: CASSPLERAQETQYF. For the CDR3, the DNA is TGTGCCAGCAGTCCACTGGAACGGGCCCAAGAGACCCAGTACTTC.

The chain carries TRBV6-5 and TRBJ1-4; 7 bases align to TRBD1. V shed 0 bases and J 7 bases; nucleotides not matched to a gene: 5. The germline V gene has CDR1 MNHEY and CDR2 SVGAGI. The CDR3 extends over 15 amino acids. DNA for the CDR3: TGTGCCAGCAGTTACTCTAGGGGGCTAGGTGAAAAACTGTTTTTT. Residues: CASSYSRGLGEKLFF.